These 6 T cell receptor beta chains share one sample of origin, sequenced in a study of blood T cells in healthy people across ages. Then a second PCR, running about 6 to 11 cycles, was carried out with a sample-barcoded 5' primer and a J-beta primer mix. Via MiXCR, TCRdb re-called the 5' RACE reads, giving one row per CDR3 protein. The sample has 800,000 to 1,000,000 distinct CDR3 sequences; 40% to 60% are singletons. Sequencing used blood. Receptor source: a man between 25 and 39 years old in good health.

This CDR3 reads CASSQPRAEAFF. CDR3 DNA sequence: TGTGCCAGCAGCCAACCCAGGGCTGAAGCTTTCTTT. V gene TRBV3-1 combines with J gene TRBJ1-1, with D possibly TRBD1 on 5 matching bases. The V gene's germline CDR1 is LGHDT and CDR2 YNNKEL (reference sequence). Deletions cut 2 bases from V and 6 bases from J, with 7 bases between. There are 12 residues in the CDR3.

The chain employs TRBV4-1 and TRBJ2-3; D unresolved. The germline V gene has CDR1 MGHRA and CDR2 YSYEKL. The V end was cut by 1 base, the J end by 4 bases, with 6 bases between. The CDR3 is made up of 13 amino acids. The CDR3 loop is CASSQAAPDTQYF. The CDR3 DNA is TGCGCCAGCAGCCAAGCGGCCCCAGATACGCAGTATTTT.

The rearrangement links TRBV28 to TRBJ2-5; maybe TRBD1 (6 bases). Judging by the DNA end, TRBJ2-7 fits better; the J call may be wrong. The length of the CDR3 is 14 residues. CDR1 and CDR2 from the germline V gene are MDHEN and SYDVKM. CDR3 coding DNA: TGTGCCAGCAGTGTGACAGGTAACACCTACGAGCAGTACTTC. Translation: CASSVTGNTYEQYF.

The chain recombines TRBV6-1 with TRBJ2-5; 11 positions agree with TRBD2. CDR1 and CDR2 from the germline V gene are MNHNS and SASEGT. The CDR3 has 14 residues. In DNA form, the CDR3 reads TGTACCGTGCGACTAGCGGGGAGGCAAGAGACCCAGTACTTC. Protein: CTVRLAGRQETQYF.

The chain is built from TRBV2 and TRBJ2-3; TRBD1 aligns across 8 bases. Losses at the gene ends were 3 bases for V and 2 bases for J; bases not matched to a gene: 4. This CDR3 spans 15 amino acids. Germline CDR1 is SNHLY and CDR2 is FYNNEI. The CDR3 DNA reads as TGTGCCAGCAGTGAGCAGGACAGGGACACAGATACGCAGTATTTT. The encoded protein is CASSEQDRDTDTQYF. The full variable domain, its missing parts supplied by reference TRBV2 and TRBJ2-3, is EPEVTQTPSHQVTQMGQEVILRCVPISNHLYFYWYRQILGQKVEFLVSFYNNEISEKSEIFDDQFSVERPDGSNFTLKIRSTKLEDSAMYFCASSEQDRDTDTQYFGPGTRLTVL.

The rearrangement links TRBV27 to TRBJ2-5; no clear D gene. Germline values: CDR1 MNHEY, CDR2 SMNVEV (reference sequence). The CDR3 consists of 13 residues. V lost 5 bases, J lost 11 bases, and 18 bases lay in between. The CDR3 is CASSDRRNNEQYF. The CDR3 DNA is TGTGCCAGCAGTGACCGGCGGAACAATGAGCAGTACTTC.